This T cell receptor beta chain was retrieved from a study of neoadjuvant nivolumab and ipilimumab in lung cancer. Germline assignment: CDR1 SGHTA and CDR2 FQGNSA. Germline trimming cut 4 bases from V and 13 bases from J; bases unmatched to any gene: 7. The CDR3 has 14 amino acids. Some clones are missing from TCRdb's copy, which holds only in-frame ones; the method was immunoSEQ multiplex PCR. The sample lists 6,000 to 8,500 clones, 75% to 90% occurring once. This clone was counted once. Its matching antigen is unknown. Study outcomes and limitations: From pretherapy to surgery, tumor richness and clonality rose with dual therapy. Resected tumors had greater TCR richness and clonality than uninvolved lung.

V and J are TRBV7-2 and TRBJ1-6, with TRBD1 matching 10 bases. The sequence came from an adult with non-small cell lung cancer. Source: tumor tissue, taken after neoadjuvant nivolumab, alone or with ipilimumab, at or shortly before surgery. The CDR3 bases are TGTGCCAGCAGCTCCCGGGACAGGGGTGCCCCCCTCCACTTT. Amino acid sequence: CASSSRDRGAPLHF.